Shown below are 17 T cell receptor beta chains from a single sample sequenced in a study of blood T cell repertoires in COVID-19. The protocol was immunoSEQ multiplex PCR, while the TCRdb copy is restricted to in-frame clones and leaves out a portion. The table shows tens of thousands of clones, with approximately 91% occurring only once. The sequencing input was peripheral blood. The receptors were sampled from a man in his 70s with acute or convalescent COVID-19.

The chain recombines TRBV15 with TRBJ1-5; D is unresolved. Germline values: CDR1 LNHNV, CDR2 YYDKDF (reference sequence). CDR3 length: 15 amino acids. The ends were cut back, 3 bases at V and 5 bases at J, with 14 bases in the middle. The CDR3 region has the DNA TGTGCCACCAGCAGGTCAGGTAAACACGATCAGCCCCAGCATTTT. Translating it yields CATSRSGKHDQPQHF.

This clone was recorded once. The rearrangement uses TRBV27 and TRBJ2-7; 9 bases line up with TRBD1. The CDR3 covers 15 residues. Germline lookup yields CDR1 MNHEY and CDR2 SMNVEV (reference sequence). The V and J ends lost 4 bases and 5 bases, in that order; junction bases with no gene match: 9. The CDR3, as DNA: TGTGCCAGCAGTTCCGGGACAGGGAAAATCAACGAGCAGTACTTC. Its protein product is CASSSGTGKINEQYF.

The V gene is TRBV27, the J gene TRBJ2-2; 13 positions agree with TRBD2. V lost 3 bases, J lost 3 bases, and 13 bases stayed unmatched. The germline V gene has CDR1 MNHEY and CDR2 SMNVEV (reference sequence). The CDR3 consists of 20 residues. CDR3: CASSFLGLAGVGLYTGELFF. The CDR3 DNA is TGTGCCAGCAGTTTCCTTGGACTAGCGGGAGTCGGGCTTTACACCGGGGAGCTGTTTTTT.

The V gene is TRBV9, the J gene TRBJ2-7; D possibly corresponds to TRBD2 (5 bases). V lost 2 bases, J lost 2 bases, and 14 bases lay in between. The CDR3 runs 15 residues. The germline V gene has CDR1 SGDLS and CDR2 YYNGEE. The CDR3 DNA reads as TGTGCCAGCAGCGTCAGCGGCGCTGGAGCCTACGAGCAGTACTTC. Its protein product is CASSVSGAGAYEQYF.

The V and J genes are TRBV7-9 and TRBJ2-7; TRBD2 aligns across 13 bases. The CDR3 covers 16 residues. CDR1 and CDR2 (germline): SEHNR, FQNEAQ (reference sequence). Germline trimming cut 4 bases from V and 3 bases from J; bases unmatched to any gene: 6. The CDR3 DNA is TGTGCCAGCAGCTCCTGGACTAGCGGGAGCGGCTACGAGCAGTACTTC. Translated, it gives CASSSWTSGSGYEQYF.

J is TRBJ1-5 and V is TRBV10-2; TRBD1 agrees at 12 bases. J lost 7 bases, V lost 6 bases, and 4 bases had no gene match. Germline V gene lookup returns CDR1 WSHSY and CDR2 SAAADI. This CDR3 region has 14 residues. The chain's CDR3 is CASRGTGGGQPQHF. The CDR3 nucleotides read TGCGCCAGCAGGGGGACAGGGGGCGGGCAGCCCCAGCATTTT.

The V gene is TRBV9, the J gene TRBJ1-2; no clear D gene. V dropped 4 bases and J dropped 3 bases, with 16 bases sitting between them. CDR1 and CDR2 from the germline V gene are SGDLS and YYNGEE. CDR3 length equals 15 residues. The CDR3 region has the DNA TGTGCCAGCAGCCCCCAAATTTCGCAGGACTATGGCTACACCTTC. Translating gives CASSPQISQDYGYTF.

This clone was seen once. The chain links TRBV2 to TRBJ2-3, with D possibly being TRBD2 (6 bases). The CDR3 is made up of 14 amino acids. Trimming took off 8 bases at V and 0 bases at J, with 12 bases between the two ends. CDR1 is SNHLY and CDR2 is FYNNEI in the germline V gene. CDR3 DNA sequence: TGTGCCAGCTTTCTAGCGTGGAGCACAGATACGCAGTATTTT. Amino acid sequence: CASFLAWSTDTQYF.

The J gene is TRBJ2-2, the V gene TRBV6-2 or TRBV6-3; TRBD2 matches at 7 bases. Germline CDR1 MNHEY, CDR2 SVGEGT. This CDR3 has 15 residues. After removal of 2 bases from V and 1 base from J, the junction contained 1 base not matched to a gene. This CDR3 reads CASSYASGNTGELFF. The CDR3 region has the DNA TGTGCCAGCAGTTACGCTAGCGGGAACACCGGGGAGCTGTTTTTT.

This rearrangement joins TRBV29-1 to TRBJ1-1; D perhaps matches TRBD1 (5 bases). Deletions cut 7 bases from V and 0 bases from J, with 21 bases between. The CDR3 covers 16 residues. CDR1 is SQVTM and CDR2 is ANQGSEA in the germline V gene. For the CDR3, the DNA is TGCAGCGCCCCTGGCGGGACCGGGTCCATGAACACTGAAGCTTTCTTT. This sequence encodes CSAPGGTGSMNTEAFF. Based on the CDR3 plus reference TRBV29-1 and TRBJ1-1, the full variable domain is SAVISQKPSRDICQRGTSLTIQCQVDSQVTMMFWYRQQPGQSLTLIATANQGSEATYESGFVIDKFPISRPNLTFSTLTVSNMSPEDSSIYLCSAPGGTGSMNTEAFFGQGTRLTVV.

This chain joins TRBV5-1 and TRBJ2-1; TRBD2 agrees at 11 bases. Unmatched junction bases numbered 5, after V lost 0 bases and J lost 9 bases. This CDR3 has 15 residues. Germline lookup yields CDR1 SGHRS and CDR2 YFSETQ. In DNA, the CDR3 is TGCGCCAGCAGCTTGGAGCTAGCGGGAGGTATTGAGCAGTTCTTC. It codes for CASSLELAGGIEQFF.

The chain couples TRBV6-5 to TRBJ2-3; D possibly corresponds to TRBD1 (6 bases). This CDR3 has 16 amino acids. Looked up from germline, CDR1 is MNHEY and CDR2 is SVGAGI. Trimming removed 4 bases from V and 1 base from J, with 15 bases in between. CDR3 in amino acids: CASSSRLRGGTDTQYF. In DNA, the CDR3 is TGTGCCAGCAGTTCGAGACTCAGGGGAGGCACAGATACGCAGTATTTT.

The chain uses TRBV3-1 (or the pseudogene TRBV3-2) and TRBJ2-1; no reliable D call. The V gene's germline CDR1 is LGHDT and CDR2 YNNKEL (reference sequence). V was cut by 3 bases and J by 5 bases, with 2 bases left in between. CDR3 length equals 11 residues. CDR3: CASSHNNEQFF. Here the CDR3 DNA reads TGTGCCAGCAGCCACAACAATGAGCAGTTCTTC.

This clone showed up just once. The chain recombines TRBV7-2 with TRBJ1-5; 8 nucleotides match TRBD1. Trimming at V came to 2 bases and at J to 7 bases, leaving 4 bases not matched to a gene. Germline CDR1 and CDR2: SGHTA and FQGNSA. The CDR3 sequence is 14 residues long. CDR3 amino acids: CASSLSGGWQPQHF. DNA of the CDR3: TGTGCCAGCAGCTTATCAGGGGGCTGGCAGCCCCAGCATTTT.

The gene calls are TRBV2 and TRBJ2-2; 11 nucleotides agree with TRBD1. CDR3 length equals 14 residues. Trimming at V came to 10 bases and at J to 7 bases, leaving 8 bases not matched to a gene. CDR1 and CDR2 from the germline V gene are SNHLY and FYNNEI. The CDR3 coding sequence is TGTGCCAACCTCGGACAGGGGGCAAACGGGGAGCTGTTTTTT. It translates to CANLGQGANGELFF.

J is TRBJ2-1 and V is TRBV19, with TRBD2 identical over 13 bases. Unmatched junction bases numbered 4, after V lost 6 bases and J lost 5 bases. The CDR3 consists of 15 residues. Germline CDR1 and CDR2: LNHDA and SQIVND (reference sequence). CDR3 DNA sequence: TGTGCCAGTAGCCCCGGGACTAGCGGGAACAATGAGCAGTTCTTC. Translating it yields CASSPGTSGNNEQFF.

The rearrangement joins TRBV18 to TRBJ2-1; 7 bases fit TRBD1. Germline V gene lookup returns CDR1 KGHSH and CDR2 LQKENI. V trimming: 2 bases; J trimming: 6 bases; junction bases outside the gene matches: 4. This CDR3 has 14 amino acids. The CDR3 here is CASSPEDRVNEQFF. The CDR3 nucleotides read TGTGCCAGCTCACCAGAAGACAGGGTCAATGAGCAGTTCTTC.